This is a list of T cell receptor beta chains from one sample in a study of CD8+ T cells in alopecia areata. Assay used: immunoSEQ multiplex PCR; TCRdb lists only in-frame clones, some missing. The table shows 150,000 to 200,000 clones, with 50% to 60% occurring only once. Sequenced material: CD4+ T cells sorted from blood, taken at week 0. These receptor sequences come from a human donor with alopecia areata. The CDR3 runs from the conserved cysteine through the conserved F or W. The order of the fields is D gene, clone size, V gene, J gene, CDR3 protein, CDR3 DNA. A D gene is named only where the DNA matches it firmly. Clone size is not always given. Where it is, it says once, few, many or a class for expanded clones.

d_gene: .; abundance: few; v_gene: TRBV4-1; j_gene: TRBJ1-5; CDR3aa: CASSQGINDQPQHF; CDR3nt: TGCGCCAGCAGCCAAGGAATCAATGATCAGCCCCAGCATTTT
d_gene: TRBD2; abundance: .; v_gene: TRBV5-6; j_gene: TRBJ2-5; CDR3aa: CASSLAGLAGGQETQYF; CDR3nt: TGTGCCAGCAGCTTGGCAGGGCTAGCGGGGGGCCAAGAGACCCAGTACTTC
d_gene: .; abundance: .; v_gene: TRBV30; j_gene: TRBJ2-1; CDR3aa: CAWSALNPLNNEQFF; CDR3nt: TGTGCCTGGAGTGCCCTCAACCCCCTAAACAATGAGCAGTTCTTC
d_gene: .; abundance: .; v_gene: TRBV19; j_gene: TRBJ2-7; CDR3aa: CASSIGYAYEQYF; CDR3nt: TGTGCCAGTAGTATTGGGTACGCCTACGAGCAGTACTTC
d_gene: .; abundance: .; v_gene: TRBV30; j_gene: TRBJ1-1; CDR3aa: CAWSRKVTEAFF; CDR3nt: TGTGCCTGGAGTCGGAAGGTCACTGAAGCTTTCTTT
d_gene: .; abundance: few; v_gene: TRBV27; j_gene: TRBJ1-6; CDR3aa: CASSLEGRPNSPLHF; CDR3nt: TGTGCCAGCAGTTTGGAGGGACGGCCTAATTCACCCCTCCACTTT
d_gene: TRBD1; abundance: .; v_gene: TRBV30; j_gene: TRBJ1-2; CDR3aa: CAWSLGQVQNYGYTF; CDR3nt: TGTGCCTGGAGCTTGGGACAGGTTCAAAACTATGGCTACACCTTC
d_gene: .; abundance: .; v_gene: TRBV5-6; j_gene: TRBJ2-5; CDR3aa: CASSNLETQYF; CDR3nt: TGTGCCAGCAGTAATCTAGAGACCCAGTACTTC
d_gene: .; abundance: .; v_gene: TRBV5-1; j_gene: TRBJ1-1; CDR3aa: CASSLVGGNTEAFF; CDR3nt: TGCGCCAGCAGCTTGGTCGGTGGCAACACTGAAGCTTTCTTT
d_gene: TRBD2; abundance: many; v_gene: TRBV7-3; j_gene: TRBJ2-5; CDR3aa: CASSFTGAGQETQYF; CDR3nt: TGTGCCAGCAGCTTCACCGGAGCGGGGCAAGAGACCCAGTACTTC
d_gene: .; abundance: few; v_gene: TRBV29-1; j_gene: TRBJ2-1; CDR3aa: CSVERLLGGVKGEQFF; CDR3nt: TGCAGCGTTGAAAGACTATTGGGGGGCGTCAAGGGTGAGCAGTTCTTC
d_gene: .; abundance: .; v_gene: TRBV19; j_gene: TRBJ1-6; CDR3aa: CASSAGWNSPLHF; CDR3nt: TGTGCCAGTAGTGCGGGGTGGAATTCACCCCTCCACTTT
d_gene: .; abundance: few; v_gene: TRBV30; j_gene: TRBJ1-5; CDR3aa: CAWSAGIDQPQHF; CDR3nt: TGTGCCTGGAGTGCCGGAATAGATCAGCCCCAGCATTTT
d_gene: TRBD1; abundance: .; v_gene: TRBV10-3; j_gene: TRBJ1-2; CDR3aa: CAISVLRDSFNYGYTF; CDR3nt: TGTGCCATCAGTGTTCTACGGGACAGCTTTAACTATGGCTACACCTTC
d_gene: TRBD1; abundance: .; v_gene: TRBV27; j_gene: TRBJ2-1; CDR3aa: CASSLSWDRMYNEQFF; CDR3nt: TGTGCCAGCAGTTTATCCTGGGACAGAATGTACAATGAGCAGTTCTTC